This T cell receptor (beta chain) came from a study of cytomegalovirus exposure and HLA in healthy donors (dated by TCRdb to about 2017). Looking at the study overall: An earlier analysis of 587 of the donors reported more than 250 Gb of sequence data and around 120 million unique TCR beta sequences from about 180 million T cells. An early release covering some 640 HLA-typed donors comprised about 300 gigabases of sequencing data and around 80 million unique TCR sequences. Of the roughly 430 genotyped donors, approximately 82% fell in the genetic ancestry cluster associated with self-reported Caucasian donors. The study aimed to test whether signatures of past pathogen exposure could be identified by cataloging public T cell receptors. Using immunosequencing, the study profiled T cell repertoires from around 680 subjects and related those repertoires to cytomegalovirus serostatus. In addition to the first cohort of around 670 subjects, a separate validation cohort of over 90 different subjects was used. The study combined high-throughput TCR immunosequencing, statistical association of individual TCRs with disease status, and machine learning to predict cytomegalovirus infection status. A later analysis re-analyzed previously published TCR beta repertoires from approximately 700 donors and added high-resolution HLA genotyping to study TCR occurrence patterns. In the later analysis, no new phenotypic data were used to find candidate immune exposures; instead, reliance was placed on TCR beta sequences and their occurrence across donors. To decide whether each TCR beta V gene segment behaved as functional or pseudogenic, an earlier analysis of some 600 of the donors relied on high-throughput TCR beta sequencing. Alongside the repertoire data, information on donor age, sex, ethnicity and CMV serostatus was compiled. A later genetic analysis used genome-wide SNP genotypes for about 60% of the roughly 670 donors, treating that subset as a discovery cohort. All discovery cohort repertoires had been generated on a single sequencing platform. Class I and class II HLA loci were covered by the typing at four-digit resolution. The number of typed donors differed by locus: about 629-630 for A, B, C, DRB1 and DQB1; roughly 510 for DQA1; approximately 600 for DPA1; and around 470 for DPB1. A few DR-DQ haplotypes were handled as single units for association and clustering because linkage in the cohort was strong. On average, 235,054 unique TCR beta nucleotide sequences were sequenced per donor among 398 genotyped donors of the cohort, with 15% to 20% of those sequences being non-productive.

In total, about 650 healthy bone marrow donors made up the cohort. Cohort members were all nominally healthy when sampled, although unrecorded immune exposures were likely present. The donor tested CMV seronegative, placing the donor among the roughly 340 seronegative members of the cohort. A peripheral blood sample was provided by each donor, and peripheral blood mononuclear cells were used for TCR beta sequencing. Genomic DNA was extracted from the blood cell samples with the Qiagen DNeasy Blood Extraction Kit. This clone has a handful of counts. The antigen it recognizes is unknown. Base qualities are missing; no much larger clone stands one base away. The paper's findings and limits, for the study overall: Across donors, most TCR sequences were observed very rarely, whereas some public TCRs were present in many individuals. A group of highly shared sequence variants was considered likely to be a technical artifact of the sequencing pipeline. A later genetic analysis reported fewer N-insertions in productive TCRs among donors in an Asian-associated ancestry cluster than the approximately 670-donor mean. In the study, some 160 TCR beta chains were listed as associated with cytomegalovirus. A later analysis associated about 18,000 TCR beta sequences with specific HLA alleles at a false discovery rate of 0.05. Several of the top co-occurrence clusters appeared to be linked to parvovirus B19, influenza, CMV and Epstein-Barr virus, according to a later analysis. Linkage disequilibrium might explain the correlated functional status among segregating V segments, but an unknown experimental factor could not be ruled out. When HLA alleles, especially DR and DQ, strongly co-occurred, attributing TCR associations to individual alleles was difficult. In a later analysis, most CMV-associated TCR beta chains were found to appear HLA-restricted, with HLA associations seemingly driven largely by CMV exposure. In this cohort, only TCR beta chains were sequenced, and detectable features were limited by the absence of alpha or paired-chain data. Cytomegalovirus status was reported to be diagnosed by the classifier with high specificity and sensitivity in both the original and validation cohorts. Because counts were too low, seventeen rarely observed V segments, including chromosome 9 orphons, were excluded from the earlier analysis of several hundred of the donors. Some IMGT-functional V segments, including TRBV6-2 and TRBV6-3, could not be told apart with the 87-base-pair reads, so those segments were excluded. For the cohort, immune exposure information was limited to CMV serostatus. Roughly uniform sequencing depth across donors was assumed in presence/absence analyses, although this assumption may not hold. A later analysis found that TCR association rates varied across HLA loci, with DRB1 alleles showing the most associated TCRs and HLA-C alleles the fewest. A further reported finding was that TCR beta sequences accurately predicted the HLA-A and HLA-B alleles for most subjects in the first cohort. A later genetic analysis associated a missense DCLRE1C variant with V-gene and J-gene trimming of TCR beta chains, and an independent cohort replicated the association. In vitro tests confirmed that three of the cytomegalovirus-associated TCR beta chains recognize cytomegalovirus antigens. Because some donors lacked HLA typing at each locus, the association tests relied only on the typed subset. In a later analysis, HLA-associated TCR beta chains showed more clonal expansion and lower generation probabilities than non-associated chains that were equally common. Broadly in line with IMGT annotations, most TCR beta V segments showed up in productive rearrangements about 87% or about 30% of the time in an earlier analysis of some 590 of the donors. The authors suggested that the approach could potentially be generalized to other disease states and immunological phenotypes.

Library generation was performed with the immunoSEQ multiplex PCR assay. A mixture of 60 forward primers for TCR Vbeta segments and 13 reverse primers for TCR Jbeta segments was used in the multiplex PCR. Amplification of the CDR3 region of rearranged TCR beta genes was performed with a multiplex PCR assay on genomic DNA. The Illumina HiSeq System was used to sequence the amplified TCR beta libraries as 87-base-pair reads. The original pipeline was this. In a later analysis, roughly 80 million unique TCR beta chains were counted across the 690 or so repertoires, and about 10 million of these chains were shared by at least two donors. A nearest-neighbor algorithm error-corrected the raw reads and collapsed the reads into unique sequences, merging closely related sequences to remove PCR and sequencing errors. To assign V, D and J gene segments, CDR3 sequences were aligned to IMGT reference sequences. For a sequence to be retained, a match of at least six nucleotides to both a V gene segment and a J gene segment was required. A rearrangement was called productive if the CDR3 had no stop codons and remained in frame with V and J, and every other rearrangement was called non-productive. Following IMGT convention, CDR3 was defined as the stretch from the second conserved V-encoded cysteine to the conserved J-encoded phenylalanine. In an earlier analysis of roughly 580 of the donors, sequences lacking an unambiguous match to a single V gene segment were excluded. An earlier analysis of a few hundred of the donors called V segments functional above 56.7% productive rearrangements and segregating when the between-donor standard deviation exceeded 5%. A statistical classification framework was developed to diagnose cytomegalovirus status using the catalog of TCR beta chain sequences. V and J gene assignment, in a later analysis, came from comparing TCR nucleotide sequences with IMGT/GENE-DB human TR gene sequences. The TCRdist pipeline was used in a later analysis to assign CDR3 sequences and most-parsimonious VDJ recombination scenarios. A later analysis defined each TCR beta chain by its CDR3 amino acid sequence plus V-gene family, and excluded reads lacking a unique V-gene family. To address suspected cross-contamination and a sequencing artifact, a later analysis removed 592 highly shared, low-generation-probability nucleotide sequences. In a later analysis, a clonal expansion index was calculated for each public chain from normalized within-repertoire ranks of inferred template counts. A later analysis computed generation probabilities with a VDJ recombination model fitted to out-of-frame rearrangements, and checked the results against IGoR. Hypergeometric tests were used in a later analysis to score TCR-TCR, TCR-HLA and TCR-CMV co-occurrence, with a repertoire-size bias correction applied to the TCR pairs. A later analysis estimated false discovery rates by permuting HLA or CMV assignments 20 times. In a later analysis, co-occurring TCRs were grouped using DBSCAN, and TCRdist sequence similarity was added for clustering within HLA-allele-positive subsets. Co-occurrence clustering excluded repertoires with fewer than 30,000 or more than 120,000 public chains, plus five with anomalous nucleotide sharing. Drawn from immuneACCESS, this table holds only the in-frame rearrangements with V and J called that TCRdb kept. Clones are partly lost; checked studies trace under half to an unresolved V gene and leave the rest unexplained. V, J and clone size reflect that table, while D and trimming were determined from the DNA. The sample has approximately 200,000 clones on record, roughly 84% of them singletons. The ten largest clones represent approximately 1.5% of the sample.

V is reduced by 2 bases and J by 2 bases, leaving a spacing of 13 bases between them. The CDR3 numbers 16 residues from cysteine through phenylalanine. Only CDR3 DNA is held: 48 bases, read in frame from base 1. CDR1 and CDR2 are drawn from the germline V gene: MGHDK, SYGVNS. The chain uses TRBV25-1 and TRBJ2-1; TRBD1 is a weak D gene call, 6 bases matching. Sequenced material: PBMCs. This receptor was taken from a girl between 10 and 17 years old in good health and CMV-seronegative. The DNA reads as follows: TGTGCCAGCAGTGAAGGACAGAAAGGTACCTACAATGAGCAGTTCTTC. Translated, this is CASSEGQKGTYNEQFF. With the rest looked up from the reference TRBV25-1 and TRBJ2-1 genes rather than sequenced, the full variable domain is EADIYQTPRYLVIGTGKKITLECSQTMGHDKMYWYQQDPGMELHLIHYSYGVNSTEKGDLSSESTVSRIRTEHFPLTLESARPSHTSQYLCASSEGQKGTYNEQFFGPGTRLTVL.